The rows below give T cell receptor beta chains drawn from one sample of a study of T cells in Graves' hyperthyroidism and ophthalmopathy. TCRdb reprocessed the multiplex PCR reads with MiXCR, giving one entry per CDR3 protein. The sample carries 370,000 or so distinct CDR3 sequences, roughly 25% recorded once. The specimen sequenced was blood. The receptors derive from a man aged 50 to 60 with Graves' hyperthyroidism. The CDR3 runs from the conserved cysteine through the conserved F or W. The D gene is left open where the match is weak. Rows may omit the clone size; those that give it use once, few, many or a size class.

V gene	J gene	clone size	D gene	CDR3 protein	CDR3 DNA
TRBV5-1	TRBJ2-2	many	-	CASSLAGVTGELFF	TGCGCCAGCAGCTTGGCAGGGGTCACCGGGGAGCTGTTTTTT
TRBV20-1	TRBJ2-7	many	-	CSARDRGSHSYEQYF	TGCAGTGCTAGAGATCGGGGCTCCCACTCCTACGAGCAGTACTTC
TRBV12-3/TRBV12-4	TRBJ2-7	many	TRBD1	CATSLDRDTYEQYF	TGTGCCACCTCCCTCGACAGGGATACCTACGAGCAGTACTTC
TRBV11-2	TRBJ2-3	few	-	CASSPGRATSSTDTQYF	TGTGCCAGCAGCCCGGGACGGGCCACCAGTAGCACAGATACGCAGTATTTT
TRBV20-1	TRBJ2-1	few	TRBD2	CSASEGTTYNEQFF	TGCAGTGCTAGCGAAGGGACTACCTACAATGAGCAGTTCTTC
TRBV5-6	TRBJ2-1	-	-	CASSLGERGGFFEQFF	TGTGCCAGCAGCCTGGGTGAGCGAGGGGGTTTTTTTGAGCAGTTCTTC
TRBV7-3	TRBJ2-5	few	TRBD2	CASSRAGGQETQYF	TGTGCCAGCAGCCGAGCGGGGGGGCAAGAGACCCAGTACTTC
TRBV11-2	TRBJ2-5	many	-	CASSLVPGSETQYF	TGTGCCAGCAGCTTAGTCCCGGGATCCGAGACCCAGTACTTC
TRBV5-1	TRBJ2-6	-	-	CASSLMEIPGANVLTF	TGCGCCAGCAGCTTGATGGAAATACCTGGGGCCAACGTCCTGACTTTC
TRBV7-3	TRBJ2-1	-	-	CASGLLGAPNNEQFF	TGTGCCAGCGGCCTACTGGGGGCCCCCAACAATGAGCAGTTCTTC
TRBV11-2	TRBJ2-7	many	TRBD1	CASSLEQGSGYEQYF	TGTGCCAGCAGCTTAGAACAGGGGTCCGGCTACGAGCAGTACTTC
TRBV5-4	TRBJ1-1	few	-	CASKTYRDGTEAFF	TGTGCCAGCAAAACTTACAGGGATGGCACTGAAGCTTTCTTT
TRBV2	TRBJ2-2	many	-	CASSGGRQNTGELFF	TGTGCCAGCAGTGGAGGCAGGCAAAACACCGGGGAGCTGTTTTTT
TRBV7-9	TRBJ2-1	many	TRBD1	CASSSGQGSYNEQFF	TGTGCCAGCAGCTCGGGACAGGGATCCTACAATGAGCAGTTCTTC
TRBV28	TRBJ2-4	few	-	CASSLSRARAKNIQYF	TGTGCCAGCAGTTTATCTAGGGCCAGGGCCAAAAACATTCAGTACTTC
TRBV5-1	TRBJ1-1	many	-	CASSFPSANTEAFF	TGCGCCAGCAGCTTCCCTTCGGCGAACACTGAAGCTTTCTTT
TRBV19	TRBJ2-2	-	-	CASSAQKNTGELFF	TGTGCCAGTTCGGCCCAAAAAAACACCGGGGAGCTGTTTTTT
TRBV7-9	TRBJ2-5	-	TRBD1	CASSLTGTGIDQETQYF	TGTGCCAGCAGCTTAACCGGGACAGGGATAGACCAAGAGACCCAGTACTTC
TRBV12-3/TRBV12-4	TRBJ1-2	few	TRBD1	CASSASDRGPGDGYTF	TGTGCCAGCAGTGCCTCGGACAGGGGACCGGGTGATGGCTACACCTTC
TRBV6-2/TRBV6-3	TRBJ2-7	-	-	CASTPPSSYEQYF	TGTGCCAGCACCCCACCCAGCTCCTACGAGCAGTACTTC
TRBV12-3/TRBV12-4	TRBJ2-5	-	-	CASSAPQETQYF	TGTGCCAGCAGTGCCCCCCAAGAGACCCAGTACTTC
TRBV7-3	TRBJ2-7	few	TRBD2	CASSSGTSGSEQYF	TGTGCCAGCAGCTCTGGGACTAGCGGGAGCGAGCAGTACTTC
TRBV27	TRBJ2-3	many	TRBD2	CASSLSGGRASDTQYF	TGTGCCAGCAGTTTATCGGGCGGGAGGGCCTCTGATACGCAGTATTTT
TRBV6-1	TRBJ2-2	few	TRBD2	CASQGRLAGTFRTGELFF	TGTGCCAGCCAGGGTCGACTAGCGGGGACCTTTAGGACCGGGGAGCTGTTTTTT
TRBV3-1	TRBJ2-3	few	-	CASGTLNLEDDTQYF	TGTGCCAGCGGGACACTGAATCTCGAGGACGATACGCAGTATTTT
TRBV24-1	TRBJ1-1	many	TRBD1	CATSDATGDAEAFF	TGTGCCACCAGTGATGCGACAGGGGATGCTGAAGCTTTCTTT
TRBV5-1	TRBJ2-7	-	TRBD2	CASSAGTSGNEQYF	TGCGCCAGCAGCGCCGGGACTAGCGGGAACGAGCAGTACTTC
TRBV3-1	TRBJ2-1	many	TRBD2	CASSQEPSGYNEQFF	TGTGCCAGCAGCCAAGAGCCTAGCGGCTACAATGAGCAGTTCTTC
TRBV6-2/TRBV6-3	TRBJ1-5	-	-	CASSTRINQPQHF	TGTGCCAGCAGCACCCGGATCAATCAGCCCCAGCATTTT
TRBV27	TRBJ2-1	few	TRBD1	CASSPLDRGLEQFF	TGTGCCAGCAGTCCTCTAGACAGGGGGCTTGAGCAGTTCTTC
TRBV20-1	TRBJ1-6	-	TRBD1	CSARVLDRGDDSPLHF	TGCAGTGCTAGAGTTTTGGACAGGGGCGATGATTCACCCCTCCACTTT
TRBV28	TRBJ1-2	-	-	CASSFRGLDGYTF	TGTGCCAGCAGTTTTCGAGGGCTGGATGGCTACACCTTC
TRBV5-1	TRBJ2-4	-	-	CASSLYSAGDIQYF	TGCGCCAGCAGCTTGTACAGCGCTGGGGACATTCAGTACTTC
TRBV9	TRBJ1-5	few	TRBD1	CASSVGTGFGQPQHF	TGTGCCAGCAGCGTAGGGACAGGGTTCGGCCAGCCCCAGCATTTT
TRBV12-3/TRBV12-4	TRBJ2-2	few	-	CASSLAHTGELFF	TGTGCCAGCAGTTTAGCGCACACCGGGGAGCTGTTTTTT
TRBV12-3/TRBV12-4	TRBJ1-5	-	-	CASSLAGDPEPQHF	TGTGCCAGCAGTTTAGCAGGGGACCCTGAGCCCCAGCATTTT
TRBV3-1	TRBJ2-2	-	TRBD2	CASRKIAGAGELFF	TGTGCCAGCAGAAAGATAGCGGGAGCCGGGGAGCTGTTTTTT
TRBV29-1	TRBJ2-7	few	-	CSVRGMTYEQYF	TGCAGCGTCCGCGGGATGACCTACGAGCAGTACTTC
TRBV29-1	TRBJ2-7	-	-	CSVWGAYEQYF	TGCAGCGTTTGGGGAGCCTACGAGCAGTACTTC
TRBV29-1	TRBJ2-5	-	TRBD1	CSVGTAGTGDWTQYF	TGCAGCGTTGGGACAGCCGGGACAGGGGACTGGACCCAGTACTTC
TRBV2	TRBJ1-5	few	-	CASTVGDGRNQPQHF	TGTGCCAGCACCGTAGGAGACGGACGCAATCAGCCCCAGCATTTT